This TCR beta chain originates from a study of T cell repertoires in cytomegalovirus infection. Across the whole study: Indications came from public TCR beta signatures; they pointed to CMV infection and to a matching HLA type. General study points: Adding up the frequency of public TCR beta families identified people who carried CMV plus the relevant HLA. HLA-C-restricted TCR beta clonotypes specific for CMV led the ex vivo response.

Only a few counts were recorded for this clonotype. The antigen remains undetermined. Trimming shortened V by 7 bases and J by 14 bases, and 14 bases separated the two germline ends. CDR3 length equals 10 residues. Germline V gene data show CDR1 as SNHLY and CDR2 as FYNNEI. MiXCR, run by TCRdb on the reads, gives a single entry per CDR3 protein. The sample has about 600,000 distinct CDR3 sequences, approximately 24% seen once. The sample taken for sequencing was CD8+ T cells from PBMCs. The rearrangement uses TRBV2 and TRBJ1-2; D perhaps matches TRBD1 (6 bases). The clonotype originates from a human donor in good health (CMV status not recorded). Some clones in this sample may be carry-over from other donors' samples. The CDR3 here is CASNPTGITF. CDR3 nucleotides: TGTGCCAGCAATCCCACAGGGATAACCTTC.